The 17 T cell receptor beta chains below were found in one sample sequenced in a study of cytomegalovirus exposure and HLA in healthy donors. Primers for the PCR totalled 60 Vbeta and 13 Jbeta. Repertoires were generated with immunoSEQ multiplex PCR, while TCRdb's copy carries only in-frame clones and drops some. The sample consists of approximately 190,000 clones, about four fifths of them appearing once. Sequenced sample: PBMCs. The receptors shown here come from a man between 35 and 55 years old in good health and CMV-seropositive.

This clone has only a few counts. J is TRBJ1-1 and V is TRBV7-9, with 8 bases aligning to TRBD1. Germline V CDR1 and CDR2: SEHNR, FQNEAQ (reference sequence). Unmatched junction bases numbered 8, after V lost 5 bases and J lost 3 bases. The CDR3 length is 15 residues. This CDR3 reads CASSVLQGVDTEAFF. The CDR3 DNA reads as TGTGCCAGCAGCGTATTACAGGGGGTCGACACTGAAGCTTTCTTT.

The chain has TRBV6-1 and TRBJ1-5; 7 bases fit TRBD1. The length of the CDR3 is 19 residues. Trimming cost V 2 bases and J 0 bases; bases outside gene matches: 13. CDR1 and CDR2 (germline): MNHNS, SASEGT. The CDR3 nucleotides are TGTGCCAGCAGTGAATCGGGAAGGGGGCAGAGTTATAGCAATCAGCCCCAGCATTTT. Translated: CASSESGRGQSYSNQPQHF.

V is TRBV7-2 and J is TRBJ1-1; D may be TRBD1 (6 bases). V lost 6 bases and J 5 bases, leaving 22 bases between the germline ends. CDR3 length: 16 amino acids. The germline CDR1 and CDR2 sequences are SGHTA and FQGNSA. The CDR3 reads CASREKGRGLYTEAFF. The CDR3 region has the DNA TGTGCCAGCAGGGAAAAGGGAAGGGGGTTATATACTGAAGCTTTCTTT.

J is TRBJ2-7 and V is TRBV20-1, with 7 bases lining up with TRBD2. This CDR3 comprises 11 residues. Germline V gene sequence: CDR1 DFQATT, CDR2 SNEGSKA (reference sequence). V lost 4 bases, J lost 4 bases, and 1 base stayed unmatched. CDR3: CSANGRYEQYF. The CDR3 DNA follows: TGCAGTGCTAACGGGAGGTACGAGCAGTACTTC.

This clone was observed a few times. V gene TRBV29-1 combines with J gene TRBJ2-5; possibly TRBD1 for D (6 bases). The CDR3 sequence is 13 residues long. CDR1 is SQVTM, CDR2 ANQGSEA, per germline. V was clipped by 4 bases and J by 2 bases, with 11 bases between them. The CDR3 protein is CSVGRTAQETQYF. CDR3 coding DNA: TGCAGCGTTGGACGGACAGCACAAGAGACCCAGTACTTC.

CDR3 sequence reads: CATILPDTQYF. The DNA of the CDR3 is TGTGCCACCATACTCCCAGATACGCAGTATTTT. The chain combines TRBV6-5 with TRBJ2-3; D call uncertain. CDR1 is MNHEY and CDR2 is SVGAGI in the germline V gene. The V and J ends lost 10 bases and 4 bases respectively, with 9 bases between them. This CDR3 is built from 11 residues.

This chain uses TRBV5-4 with TRBJ1-1; no firm D call. V dropped 0 bases and J dropped 0 bases, with 6 bases sitting between them. The CDR3 totals 14 residues. The germline gives CDR1 SGHNT, CDR2 YYREEE (reference sequence). The CDR3 nucleotides are TGTGCCAGCAGCTTGGACCCTATGAACACTGAAGCTTTCTTT. Amino acid sequence: CASSLDPMNTEAFF.

The rearrangement uses TRBV11-3 and TRBJ2-3, with D perhaps TRBD2 (6 bases). The CDR3 is 15 amino acids. The germline V gene has CDR1 SGHNT and CDR2 YENEEA. Trimming removed 5 bases from V and 2 bases from J, with 14 bases in between. Here the CDR3 reads CASSGGTELTDTQYF. The CDR3 DNA sequence: TGTGCCAGCAGCGGGGGGACGGAACTCACAGATACGCAGTATTTT.

The chain couples TRBV5-1 to TRBJ2-1; D is possibly TRBD2 (6 bases). V gave up 7 bases and J gave up 4 bases, with 18 bases separating them. The CDR3 contains 15 residues. Germline values: CDR1 SGHRS, CDR2 YFSETQ. CDR3 DNA: TGCGCCAGCCGACCCGGGACTGCGTTGTACAATGAGCAGTTCTTC. Amino acids: CASRPGTALYNEQFF.

The rearrangement links TRBV11-2 to TRBJ1-2; no clear D. Deletions cut 2 bases from V and 7 bases from J, with 8 bases between. The germline V gene encodes CDR1 SGHAT and CDR2 FQNNGV. The CDR3 has 12 residues. Written as DNA, the CDR3 is TGTGCCAGCAGCTTAATGGGAGGTGGCTACACCTTC. Its translation is CASSLMGGGYTF. The complete variable domain, with remaining parts taken from reference TRBV11-2 and TRBJ1-2, reads EAGVAQSPRYKIIEKRQSVAFWCNPISGHATLYWYQQILGQGPKLLIQFQNNGVVDDSQLPKDRFSAERLKGVDSTLKIQPAKLEDSAVYLCASSLMGGGYTFGSGTRLTVV.

The genes are TRBV19 and TRBJ1-1; D is undetermined. Looked up from germline, CDR1 is LNHDA and CDR2 is SQIVND (reference sequence). This CDR3 comprises 15 residues. Trimming removed 1 base at V and 1 base at J, with 10 bases between. The CDR3 bases are TGTGCCAGTAGTATAGCGGGGAGGCAGAACACTGAAGCTTTCTTT. This sequence encodes CASSIAGRQNTEAFF.

The V gene is TRBV7-3, the J gene TRBJ1-5; unclear D gene. Germline values: CDR1 SGHTA, CDR2 FQGTGA. CDR3 size: 13 residues. Trimming cost V 6 bases and J 1 base, with 7 bases left between them. CDR3 sequence (DNA): TGTGCCAGCAGTCCGGGAAGCAATCAGCCCCAGCATTTT. Its translation: CASSPGSNQPQHF. The full variable domain, completed using reference TRBV7-3 and TRBJ1-5, is GAGVSQTPSNKVTEKGKYVELRCDPISGHTALYWYRQSLGQGPEFLIYFQGTGAADDSGLPNDRFFAVRPEGSVSTLKIQRTERGDSAVYLCASSPGSNQPQHFGDGTRLSIL.

The V call is TRBV7-9, the J call TRBJ2-1; possibly TRBD2 for D (5 bases). CDR3 length: 15 amino acids. Trimming stripped 3 bases from V and 4 bases from J, with 13 bases between. Germline-derived CDR1 and CDR2 are SEHNR and FQNEAQ (reference sequence). CDR3 amino acids: CASSFRAGTYNEQFF. In DNA form, the CDR3 reads TGTGCCAGCAGCTTCCGGGCGGGCACATACAATGAGCAGTTCTTC.

CDR3 sequence reads: CASSRAGQGNYGYTF. CDR3 in DNA: TGCGCCAGCAGCCGAGCGGGACAGGGCAACTATGGCTACACCTTC. The chain is built from TRBV4-1 and TRBJ1-2, with 9 bases identical to TRBD1. Trimming took 4 bases from V and 2 from J; bases not matched to a gene: 5. In germline, CDR1 is MGHRA, CDR2 YSYEKL. The CDR3 consists of 15 residues.

CDR3 protein: CAIREGLAGADEQYF. As DNA, the CDR3 is TGTGCCATCAGGGAAGGACTAGCGGGAGCCGACGAGCAGTACTTC. V usage is TRBV10-3 and J usage is TRBJ2-7; TRBD2 matches at 13 bases. This CDR3 has 15 residues. CDR1 and CDR2 (germline): ENHRY, SYGVKD. The V and J ends lost 6 bases and 5 bases, in that order; junction bases with no gene match: 7.

The rearrangement joins TRBV6-6 to TRBJ2-4; 7 positions agree with TRBD1. Per the germline V gene, CDR1 is MNHNY and CDR2 is SVGAGI (reference sequence). Trimming removed 6 bases from V and 0 bases from J; junction bases left unmatched: 5. This CDR3 is 15 amino acids long. CDR3 in amino acids: CASSPGGLAKNIQYF. The CDR3 DNA sequence: TGTGCCAGCAGCCCAGGGGGTTTAGCCAAAAACATTCAGTACTTC.

The J gene is TRBJ2-7, the V gene TRBV5-1; 10 bases line up with TRBD1. With V trimmed by 4 bases and J by 5 bases, 6 bases remained unmatched. Germline CDR1 is SGHRS and CDR2 is YFSETQ. The CDR3 is made up of 14 amino acids. CDR3 nucleotide sequence: TGCGCCAGCAGCGTCCGGGACAGGGGCCACGAGCAGTACTTC. Its protein is CASSVRDRGHEQYF.